Listed below are T cell receptor beta chains from one sample, sequenced in a study of monozygotic twins with cystic fibrosis. Clones were sequenced by immunoSEQ multiplex PCR, and TCRdb holds only the in-frame ones, with some missing. The repertoire has approximately 24,000 clones, approximately 96% of them found once; the top ten carry 2.7%. Specimen: blood. These receptors all come from a girl aged 2 to 10 with cystic fibrosis. CDR3s include the opening cysteine and the closing phenylalanine or tryptophan. The order of the fields is CDR3 DNA, CDR3 protein, V gene, clone size, D gene, J gene. The D gene is left open where the match is weak. Clone size is not always given. Where it is, it says once, few, many or a class for expanded clones.

TGCGCCAGCAGCCAAACGATCCCGGGAAGGGGGACTGAAGCTTTCTTT CASSQTIPGRGTEAFF TRBV4-1 NA NA TRBJ1-1
TGTGCCAGCAGCAGAACGGGACAAGGGGCCTCCTACGAGCAGTACTTC CASSRTGQGASYEQYF TRBV7-8 NA NA TRBJ2-7
TGTGCCAGCAGACAGACAGGGGCCCCGGGAAACACCATATATTTT CASRQTGAPGNTIYF TRBV5-5 NA TRBD1 TRBJ1-3
TGTGCCAGTAGTATTTTTGGCGGGGGACCTTACAATGAGCAGTTCTTC CASSIFGGGPYNEQFF TRBV19 NA TRBD2 TRBJ2-1
TGTGCCAGCAGCCCGGACGGGGGATGGGGAAACACCATATATTTT CASSPDGGWGNTIYF TRBV5-6 NA NA TRBJ1-3
TGTGCCAGCAGTCCATTACAGGGACGGGAGGAAAAACTGTTTTTT CASSPLQGREEKLFF TRBV28 once NA TRBJ1-4
TGTGCCACCAGCAGAGTTGGGGGCCGGGACATGAACACTGAAGCTTTCTTT CATSRVGGRDMNTEAFF TRBV15 NA NA TRBJ1-1
TGCGCCAGCAGCGCCGGGTCAGGACTAGCGGGAATTGGCGAGCAGTACTTC CASSAGSGLAGIGEQYF TRBV5-1 once TRBD2 TRBJ2-7
TGCGCCAGCAGCCCCGGGACAGGGGGATATGGCTACACCTTC CASSPGTGGYGYTF TRBV5-1 NA TRBD1 TRBJ1-2
TGTGCCAGCAGTTTCGGACTAGATGGCTACAATGAGCAGTTCTTC CASSFGLDGYNEQFF TRBV28 NA TRBD2 TRBJ2-1
TGTGCCAGCAGTTTTACAGGGGACCAAGAGACCCAGTACTTC CASSFTGDQETQYF TRBV27 NA TRBD1 TRBJ2-5
TGTGCCAGCAGCTCAGAAGCCCAGGGTACGCAGTATTTT CASSSEAQGTQYF TRBV7-2 NA NA TRBJ2-3
TGCAGTGCTTCACCAACCGAAGCTTTCTTT CSASPTEAFF TRBV20-1 NA NA TRBJ1-1
TGTGCCAGTAGTTGGACAGGGGGGGACTACGAGCAGTACTTC CASSWTGGDYEQYF TRBV19 NA TRBD1 TRBJ2-7
TGCAGCGTGGTGGATATAGGACAGGGCTACGAGCAGTACTTC CSVVDIGQGYEQYF TRBV29-1 NA TRBD1 TRBJ2-7
TGTGCCAGTAGTACCCGCCAGGGACCCACCAAGACTGAAGCTTTCTTT CASSTRQGPTKTEAFF TRBV19 NA NA TRBJ1-1
TGTGCCAGCAGTGAAGGGAAACAGGAGTTCCAAGAGACCCAGTACTTC CASSEGKQEFQETQYF TRBV25-1 once NA TRBJ2-5
TGTGCCACCGCCACAGACACCGGGGAGCTGTTTTTT CATATDTGELFF TRBV15 NA NA TRBJ2-2
TGTGCCAGCAGCTTAGGGGACTTATCCTTCTACAATGAGCAGTTCTTC CASSLGDLSFYNEQFF TRBV11-2 NA NA TRBJ2-1
TGTGCCAGCTCACCCCGAGAGGGATCTTCCGAGCAGTACTTC CASSPREGSSEQYF TRBV18 NA NA TRBJ2-7
TGTGCCAGCAAACAGAGTCTAGCCAAAAACATTCAGTACTTC CASKQSLAKNIQYF TRBV6-1 NA NA TRBJ2-4
TGTGCCAGCAGCTTAGAAACAGGGCAGGTCCGAGAGACCCAGTACTTC CASSLETGQVRETQYF TRBV7-8 NA NA TRBJ2-5
TGTGCCAGCAGCGGGAGACTGGGGCAAATGGAAGCTTTCTTT CASSGRLGQMEAFF TRBV9 NA NA TRBJ1-1
TGTGCCAGCTCATCGGGACACCCGAGCTCCTTCACAGATACGCAGTATTTT CASSSGHPSSFTDTQYF TRBV9 NA NA TRBJ2-3
TGTGCCAGCAGTTTATCCTGGTCCGTGACGGTGCCCTACGAGCAGTACTTC CASSLSWSVTVPYEQYF TRBV27 NA NA TRBJ2-7
TGCGCCAGCAGCCCGGGACTAAACTCCTACGAGCAGTACTTC CASSPGLNSYEQYF TRBV5-1 NA TRBD2 TRBJ2-7
TGCGCCAGCAGCCAAGCGGCGGGGGTGAGCTACAATGAGCAGTTCTTC CASSQAAGVSYNEQFF TRBV4-3 NA TRBD2 TRBJ2-1
TGTGCCAGTAGAGCTTCGGGCAGGGCCGGGGGCACTGAAGCTTTCTTT CASRASGRAGGTEAFF TRBV19 NA NA TRBJ1-1
TGCGCCAGCAGCGTAGGAGGGAAGGGGGGTCGCACTGAAGCTTTCTTT CASSVGGKGGRTEAFF TRBV5-1 NA NA TRBJ1-1
TGTGCCAGCAGTGCGGCTAGGAGCTACGAGCAGTACTTC CASSAARSYEQYF TRBV25-1 NA NA TRBJ2-7
TGCGCCAGCAGCCGCGAAATCGAAACCGGACAGTACTATGGCTACACCTTC CASSREIETGQYYGYTF TRBV4-1 NA NA TRBJ1-2
TGTGCCGGTTCGGGATACGTCATGAACACTGAAGCTTTCTTT CAGSGYVMNTEAFF TRBV2 once NA TRBJ1-1
TGTGCCAGTACGGGACAGGGGTCCTACGAGCAGTACTTC CASTGQGSYEQYF TRBV5-4 NA TRBD1 TRBJ2-7
TGTGCCAGCAGCCACCTGGACAGACCTGATACGCAGTATTTT CASSHLDRPDTQYF TRBV14 NA NA TRBJ2-3
TGTGCCAGCAGCCGTCCATCGGGACTAGCGGGCCACAATGAGCAGTTCTTC CASSRPSGLAGHNEQFF TRBV27 NA TRBD2 TRBJ2-1
TGTGCCAGCAGCCTCAGGGCCTCCTACGAGCAGTACTTC CASSLRASYEQYF TRBV5-4 NA NA TRBJ2-7
TGTGCCAGCAGTTTTCTGGGACAGGGAGACGAGCAGTACTTC CASSFLGQGDEQYF TRBV27 NA TRBD1 TRBJ2-7
TGTGCCAGCAGCCCCGGCGGAGCGGGAGGGCCCGAGCAGTACTTC CASSPGGAGGPEQYF TRBV11-3 NA TRBD2 TRBJ2-7
TGCAGCGGGGTCTGGCAGAACACTGAAGCTTTCTTT CSGVWQNTEAFF TRBV29-1 NA NA TRBJ1-1
TGTGCCAGCAGCTCAAAAAAAGCGGGAGTGAGTAGGGAGCAGTACTTC CASSSKKAGVSREQYF TRBV7-2 NA TRBD2 TRBJ2-7
TGTGCCAGCAGCGTAAGTGGCGCGCCTACCTACGAGCAGTACTTC CASSVSGAPTYEQYF TRBV9 once NA TRBJ2-7
TGTGCCAGTGGGGACAGAACCAATCAGCCCCAGCATTTT CASGDRTNQPQHF TRBV19 once TRBD1 TRBJ1-5
TGTGCCAGCAGACCAGGGGGCGCGGACTATGGCTACACCTTC CASRPGGADYGYTF TRBV27 NA TRBD1 TRBJ1-2
TGTGCCAGCAGTTACGCCACTTTGGGGGGTTACGAGCAGTACTTC CASSYATLGGYEQYF TRBV6-5 NA NA TRBJ2-7
TGTGCCAGCAGTTTGCTTGGGCTCGAGCAGTACTTC CASSLLGLEQYF TRBV28 NA NA TRBJ2-7
TGTGCCAGCAGTTTGGGCGAGACCCAGTACTTC CASSLGETQYF TRBV27 NA NA TRBJ2-5
TGCAGCGTCGGCGGCTCATCGGACAAAAGTACCTACGAGCAGTACTTC CSVGGSSDKSTYEQYF TRBV29-1 NA NA TRBJ2-7
TGCAGCGTCGAACCGGGGCTAATTAACAATGAGCAGTTCTTC CSVEPGLINNEQFF TRBV29-1 NA NA TRBJ2-1
TGTGCCAGCAGCTTAGCTTGGAGCCAGGACACTGAAGCTTTCTTT CASSLAWSQDTEAFF TRBV7-2 once NA TRBJ1-1
TGCAGCGTGTCCACTAGCGGGAGGTTGGAGACCCAGTACTTC CSVSTSGRLETQYF TRBV29-1 NA TRBD2 TRBJ2-5
TGCGCCAGCAGCTTCGGACTAGCGGGATTCAACGAGCAGTACTTC CASSFGLAGFNEQYF TRBV5-1 NA TRBD2 TRBJ2-7
TGTGCCAGCAGCCAAGTTGGACAGGGCTCCTACAATGAGCAGTTCTTC CASSQVGQGSYNEQFF TRBV7-8 NA TRBD1 TRBJ2-1